The entry that follows covers one T cell receptor (beta chain) sequence. The CDR3 runs 12 residues. Germline V lookup: CDR1 MNHEY, CDR2 SMNVEV (reference sequence). The germline V and J ends were trimmed by 3 bases and 7 bases, with 6 bases remaining between them. Clones were read by immunoSEQ multiplex PCR, and TCRdb kept only the in-frame ones, dropping some. The sample lists tens of thousands of clones; roughly 92% were seen once. The data originate from a study of T cell changes during pregnancy in multiple sclerosis. V usage is TRBV27 and J usage is TRBJ2-2; D gene unclear. The receptor's source is a female donor with multiple sclerosis, enrolled in a pregnancy study. Here the sequenced sample was peripheral blood, taken in the first trimester of pregnancy. This chain's CDR3 is CASSFLGGELFF. The CDR3 nucleotides read TGTGCCAGCAGTTTCCTCGGCGGGGAGCTGTTTTTT.